Below, 22 T cell receptor beta chains from the same sample are listed, as sequenced in a study of cytomegalovirus exposure and HLA in healthy donors. TCRdb's table, derived via immunoSEQ multiplex PCR, lists solely in-frame clones and lacks some. The data show fewer than 200,000 clones, around 85% seen once. Input material: PBMCs. The receptors were gathered from a man aged 18-30 years in good health and CMV-seropositive.

The chain joins TRBV15 to TRBJ1-1; 8 positions match TRBD1. Germline loops: CDR1 LNHNV, CDR2 YYDKDF (reference sequence). The CDR3 is 16 residues long. The ends lost 0 bases at V and 1 base at J; junction bases unmatched: 4. The CDR3 loop reads CATSRDSDRGNTEAFF. CDR3 DNA sequence: TGTGCCACCAGCAGAGATTCCGACAGGGGGAACACTGAAGCTTTCTTT.

There are a few counts of this clone. The chain links TRBV9 to TRBJ2-3, with a weak D call TRBD2 (6 bases). Trimming left V 0 bases short and J 6 bases short, with 14 bases between. Germline CDR1 is SGDLS and CDR2 is YYNGEE. The CDR3 length is 15 residues. CDR3 protein: CASSVAGAFMDTQYF. CDR3 bases: TGTGCCAGCAGCGTAGCGGGAGCATTTATGGATACGCAGTATTTT.

V and J are TRBV6-1 and TRBJ1-6; 7 bases agree with TRBD1. Losses at the gene ends were 6 bases for V and 9 bases for J; bases not matched to a gene: 8. The germline V gene encodes CDR1 MNHNS and CDR2 SASEGT. The CDR3 covers 14 residues. The CDR3 loop is CASRGATGSSPLHF. The DNA for the CDR3 is TGTGCCAGCAGGGGAGCGACAGGGAGTTCACCCCTCCACTTT.

V gene TRBV28 combines with J gene TRBJ2-3, with a possible D match to TRBD1 (6 bases). The CDR3 spans 12 residues. Germline V gene sequence: CDR1 MDHEN, CDR2 SYDVKM. Trimming pared 9 bases from V and 6 bases from J, leaving 13 bases between. The CDR3 coding sequence is TGTGCCAGTAGGGACACGCCTGATACGCAGTATTTT. Protein sequence: CASRDTPDTQYF.

This clone was observed a few times. This chain connects TRBV2 to TRBJ1-2; TRBD1 is a possible D gene (6 bases). CDR1 and CDR2 (germline): SNHLY, FYNNEI. Trimming cost V 4 bases and J 8 bases, with 23 bases left between them. The CDR3 runs to 16 residues. The CDR3 here is CASSGGPRQVGVGYTF. For the CDR3, the DNA is TGTGCCAGCAGTGGGGGCCCCCGACAGGTCGGGGTGGGCTACACCTTC. The full variable domain, completed using reference TRBV2 and TRBJ1-2, is EPEVTQTPSHQVTQMGQEVILRCVPISNHLYFYWYRQILGQKVEFLVSFYNNEISEKSEIFDDQFSVERPDGSNFTLKIRSTKLEDSAMYFCASSGGPRQVGVGYTFGSGTRLTVV.

J is TRBJ2-7 and V is TRBV2; TRBD1 matches 10 bases. Germline lookup yields CDR1 SNHLY and CDR2 FYNNEI. The junction had 1 base not matched to a gene; V was cut back by 4 bases and J by 4 bases. The CDR3 is 13 residues long. CDR3 residues: CASSGTGGYEQYF. The CDR3 DNA reads as TGTGCCAGCAGTGGGACAGGGGGGTACGAGCAGTACTTC.

V gene TRBV25-1 combines with J gene TRBJ1-3, with no clear D. Between the trimmed V and J ends, which lost 4 bases and 3 bases, there was a span of 13 bases. The CDR3 extends over 15 amino acids. The germline V gene encodes CDR1 MGHDK and CDR2 SYGVNS. CDR3 nucleotides: TGTGCCAGCAGTGCCACCGGGTACTTTGGAAACACCATATATTTT. Encoded protein: CASSATGYFGNTIYF. The entire variable domain, with the rest obtained from reference TRBV25-1 and TRBJ1-3, is as follows: EADIYQTPRYLVIGTGKKITLECSQTMGHDKMYWYQQDPGMELHLIHYSYGVNSTEKGDLSSESTVSRIRTEHFPLTLESARPSHTSQYLCASSATGYFGNTIYFGEGSWLTVV.

The chain is built from TRBV6-1 and TRBJ2-5; 8 positions agree with TRBD1. Germline V gene sequence: CDR1 MNHNS, CDR2 SASEGT. This CDR3 is 15 amino acids long. The V segment lost 3 bases and the J segment 9 bases; nucleotides outside the gene matches: 12. The CDR3 DNA reads TGTGCCAGCAGTGAGTTAGGACAGGGAGGAGGATCCCAGTACTTC. Its protein is CASSELGQGGGSQYF.

The chain is built from TRBV28 and TRBJ2-3; perhaps TRBD2 as D (6 bases). Per the germline V gene, CDR1 is MDHEN and CDR2 is SYDVKM. Between the trimmed V and J ends, which lost 6 bases and 4 bases, there was a span of 14 bases. CDR3 size: 14 residues. For the CDR3, the DNA is TGTGCCAGCAGCCTTGGCGGGGACCCAGATACGCAGTATTTT. It is translated as CASSLGGDPDTQYF.

J is TRBJ2-3 and V is TRBV11-2, with D perhaps TRBD1 (6 bases). Trimming pared 5 bases from V and 3 bases from J, leaving 21 bases between. CDR1 SGHAT and CDR2 FQNNGV come from the germline V gene. This CDR3 contains 17 residues. CDR3 nucleotide sequence: TGTGCCAGCAGCAACCGCCCCCAGGGGATTAAAACAGATACGCAGTATTTT. This sequence encodes CASSNRPQGIKTDTQYF.

The rearrangement uses TRBV9 and TRBJ1-4; unclear D gene. V dropped 1 base and J dropped 0 bases, with 10 bases sitting between them. This CDR3 region has 16 residues. Germline V gene lookup returns CDR1 SGDLS and CDR2 YYNGEE. The chain's CDR3 is CASSVYLRSTNEKLFF. Here the CDR3 DNA reads TGTGCCAGCAGCGTATACCTCAGGTCAACTAATGAAAAACTGTTTTTT. The entire variable domain, with the rest obtained from reference TRBV9 and TRBJ1-4, is as follows: DSGVTQTPKHLITATGQRVTLRCSPRSGDLSVYWYQQSLDQGLQFLIQYYNGEERAKGNILERFSAQQFPDLHSELNLSSLELGDSALYFCASSVYLRSTNEKLFFGSGTQLSVL.

The chain links TRBV4-1 to TRBJ2-1; 14 bases align to TRBD2. V lost 0 bases and J lost 12; bases outside the gene matches: 4. In germline, CDR1 is MGHRA, CDR2 YSYEKL. This CDR3 is built from 15 residues. The CDR3 DNA sequence: TGCGCCAGCAGCCAAGAGCCCGGACTAGCGGGGGGGCAGTTCTTC. Protein product: CASSQEPGLAGGQFF.

This clone was counted only a few times. The rearrangement uses TRBV9 and TRBJ1-2, with TRBD1 identical over 7 bases. CDR1 SGDLS and CDR2 YYNGEE come from the germline V gene. CDR3 length equals 15 residues. V shed 1 base and J 5 bases; nucleotides not matched to a gene: 8. The CDR3 nucleotides are TGTGCCAGCAGCGTACGGGACAGCGACTATTATGGCTACACCTTC. Encoded protein: CASSVRDSDYYGYTF.

This clone appeared a single time. The chain has TRBV29-1 and TRBJ1-1; tentative D call: TRBD1 (6 bases). This CDR3 region has 12 residues. Germline V gives CDR1 SQVTM, CDR2 ANQGSEA. Trimming took 3 bases from V and 7 from J, leaving 12 bases between them. The CDR3 DNA reads as TGCAGCGTTGAGGACAGTAGCCTTGAAGCTTTCTTT. This codes for CSVEDSSLEAFF.

This chain links TRBV6-6 with TRBJ1-2; no reliable D call. V lost 2 bases and J 5 bases, leaving 12 bases between the germline ends. Looked up from germline, CDR1 is MNHNY and CDR2 is SVGAGI (reference sequence). The CDR3 is 14 amino acids. The CDR3 is CASSYGGTTYGYTF. CDR3 in DNA: TGTGCCAGCAGTTACGGCGGCACTACTTATGGCTACACCTTC.

In nucleotides, the CDR3 is TGTGCCAGCAGCAGGGGGGGGGCTCAGCCCCAGCATTTT. Its translation: CASSRGGAQPQHF. V usage is TRBV5-6 and J usage is TRBJ1-5, with a tentative D call TRBD1 (6 bases). Looked up from germline, CDR1 is SGHDT and CDR2 is YYEEEE. The germline V and J ends were trimmed by 4 bases and 6 bases, with 11 bases remaining between them. This CDR3 comprises 13 residues.

This chain's CDR3 is CASSLGLRLAASYNEQFF. CDR3 DNA: TGTGCCAGCAGCTTAGGTCTGAGGCTAGCGGCCTCCTACAATGAGCAGTTCTTC. This sequence joins TRBV11-1 and TRBJ2-1; 7 nucleotides line up with TRBD2. V lost 1 base, J lost 0 bases, and 9 bases stayed unmatched. The germline V gene has CDR1 SGHAT and CDR2 FQDESV (reference sequence). CDR3 size: 18 residues.

V is TRBV11-2 and J is TRBJ2-1; TRBD2 agrees at 14 bases. The germline V gene has CDR1 SGHAT and CDR2 FQNNGV. The length of the CDR3 is 18 residues. J was trimmed by 0 bases and V by 3 bases; bases with no gene match: 4. The CDR3: CASSFGLAGGSSYNEQFF. CDR3 DNA sequence: TGTGCCAGCAGCTTCGGACTAGCGGGAGGAAGCTCCTACAATGAGCAGTTCTTC.

The chain recombines TRBV6-5 with TRBJ2-1, with D possibly being TRBD1 (6 bases). CDR1 is MNHEY, CDR2 SVGAGI, per germline. V dropped 4 bases and J dropped 4 bases, with 11 bases sitting between them. This CDR3 has 14 amino acids. In nucleotides, the CDR3 is TGTGCCAGCAGTTGGACAGACGGTTACAATGAGCAGTTCTTC. This codes for CASSWTDGYNEQFF.

V is TRBV11-2 and J is TRBJ2-5; 8 nucleotides line up with TRBD2. The CDR3 is 14 amino acids. Germline V gives CDR1 SGHAT, CDR2 FQNNGV. J was trimmed by 4 bases and V by 1 base; bases with no gene match: 2. This CDR3 is CASSLGGRLETQYF. The CDR3 coding sequence is TGTGCCAGCAGCTTAGGCGGGAGGCTAGAGACCCAGTACTTC. Full variable domain (missing parts from reference TRBV11-2 and TRBJ2-5): EAGVAQSPRYKIIEKRQSVAFWCNPISGHATLYWYQQILGQGPKLLIQFQNNGVVDDSQLPKDRFSAERLKGVDSTLKIQPAKLEDSAVYLCASSLGGRLETQYFGPGTRLLVL.

The V call is TRBV10-3, the J call TRBJ2-7; 8 nucleotides agree with TRBD2. With V trimmed by 0 bases and J by 3 bases, 1 base remained unmatched. Germline V gene data show CDR1 as ENHRY and CDR2 as SYGVKD. CDR3 length: 14 amino acids. CDR3 nucleotide sequence: TGTGCCATCAGTGAGTCACTAGCGGACTACGAGCAGTACTTC. Amino acids: CAISESLADYEQYF.

This chain links TRBV14 with TRBJ1-2; TRBD1 matches at 7 bases. Germline CDR1 SGHDN, CDR2 FVKESK. The trim removed 2 bases at V and 8 bases at J, leaving 14 bases unmatched. The CDR3 loop spans 16 amino acids. Written as DNA, the CDR3 is TGTGCCAGCAGCCAACTTAACAGGGGCTACACGACGGGCTACACCTTC. Amino acid sequence: CASSQLNRGYTTGYTF.